The 7 T cell receptor beta chains reported below all come from one sample, sequenced in a study of blood T cell repertoires in COVID-19. Method: immunoSEQ multiplex PCR; TCRdb's copy keeps in-frame clones and lacks some. The sample has about 46,000 clones, about 89% seen once. Sequenced: peripheral blood. These receptors were collected from a human donor in a cohort sampled during active COVID-19.

The genes are TRBV7-9 and TRBJ1-4; TRBD1 matches 7 bases. The ends lost 5 bases at V and 16 bases at J; junction bases unmatched: 13. Germline assignment: CDR1 SEHNR and CDR2 FQNEAQ (reference sequence). The CDR3 length is 13 residues. CDR3 protein: CASSPTDRALEFF. CDR3 nucleotides: TGTGCCAGCAGCCCCACCGACAGGGCCCTGGAGTTTTTT.

This clone was seen just once. The CDR3 protein is CASSPSGVDEQYF. CDR3 sequence (DNA): TGTGCCAGCTCACCCTCGGGAGTCGACGAGCAGTACTTC. The V and J genes are TRBV18 and TRBJ2-7; TRBD2 is a possible D gene (6 bases). Germline CDR1 and CDR2: KGHSH and LQKENI. The CDR3 consists of 13 residues. Trimming took off 3 bases at V and 5 bases at J, with 11 bases between the two ends.

The count of this clone is one. This chain links TRBV6-1 with TRBJ2-7; D might be TRBD2 (7 bases). V was clipped by 4 bases and J by 0 bases, with 16 bases between them. This CDR3 is built from 16 residues. Germline CDR1 reads MNHNS; CDR2 reads SASEGT. CDR3 nucleotide sequence: TGTGCCAGCAGTGGGATAAGGGGGGGCACCTCCTACGAGCAGTACTTC. Its protein is CASSGIRGGTSYEQYF.

The chain has TRBV21-1 and TRBJ2-1; the D call of TRBD2 is as the table states it, not checked on the DNA. TRBV21-1 is reported as a pseudogene. The CDR3 sequence is 18 residues long. The CDR3 protein is CASSKDPSGTISYNEQFF. CDR3 DNA sequence: TGTGCCAGCAGCAAAGACCCTAGCGGGACCATCTCCTACAATGAGCAGTTCTTC.

V gene TRBV7-8 combines with J gene TRBJ2-7; the match to TRBD2 covers 8 bases. J was trimmed by 2 bases and V by 2 bases; bases with no gene match: 5. The length of the CDR3 is 15 residues. Germline V gives CDR1 SGHVS, CDR2 FQNEAQ. The CDR3 bases are TGTGCCAGCAGCTTATACGGGAGGGGTACCTACGAGCAGTACTTC. Its translation: CASSLYGRGTYEQYF.

The genes are TRBV19 and TRBJ2-7; 9 bases fit TRBD1. CDR1 is LNHDA and CDR2 is SQIVND in the germline V gene (reference sequence). The CDR3 is made up of 15 amino acids. The ends lost 4 bases at V and 0 bases at J; junction bases unmatched: 4. The DNA for the CDR3 is TGTGCCAGTAGTACCGGGACAGGGACCTCCTACGAGCAGTACTTC. Protein product: CASSTGTGTSYEQYF.

The chain is built from TRBV27 and TRBJ2-5; D unclear. Germline V CDR1 and CDR2: MNHEY, SMNVEV (reference sequence). CDR3 length: 14 amino acids. With 2 bases removed from V and 4 bases from J, the gap between germline ends came to 11 bases. The CDR3 DNA sequence: TGTGCCAGCAGTTTAACGCCAGTCATAGAGACCCAGTACTTC. Protein sequence: CASSLTPVIETQYF.